The rows below give T cell receptor beta chains drawn from one sample of a study of CD8+CD57+ T cells in acquired aplastic anemia. Each CDR3 protein gets one entry after TCRdb re-called the reads with MiXCR. The sample has 400,000 to 500,000 distinct CDR3 sequences, under 80% seen once. The specimen sequenced was sorted CD4+, CD8+, or CD8+CD57+ T cells (not recorded which) from PBMCs. The receptors come from a human donor in good health, serving as a control. Both conserved end residues are part of each CDR3. D genes are given only for firm matches. For some rows the clone size is stated as once, few or many, or as a class when expanded; others skip it.

TRBV29-1,NA,TRBJ2-1,13,NA,TGCAGCGACCAGACTAGTGGAAACAATGAGCAGTTCTTC,CSDQTSGNNEQFF
TRBV5-1,NA,TRBJ1-1,14,NA,TGTGCCACCCGGCAAGGGGGTAAGTTAACTGAAGCTTTCTTT,CATRQGGKLTEAFF
TRBV5-1,TRBD1,TRBJ2-2,15,NA,TGCGCCAGCAGCTTAACCGGGACAGTCGACGGGGAGCTGTTTTTT,CASSLTGTVDGELFF
TRBV10-2,TRBD2,TRBJ2-7,14,NA,TGCGCCAGCAGTTTTAGCGGGGGATCTGATGAGCAGTATTTC,CASSFSGGSDEQYF
TRBV6-1,NA,TRBJ1-2,14,NA,TGTGCCAGCAGCTCGACAGGCGTCTCCTATGGCTACACCTTC,CASSSTGVSYGYTF
TRBV10-3,NA,TRBJ1-2,14,few,TGTGCCAGCAGTTACTCGAGGACGGGGATTGGCTACACCTTC,CASSYSRTGIGYTF
TRBV4-3,NA,TRBJ2-6,15,few,TGCGCCAGCAGCTTGGGCAGGGCGGGGGCCAACGTCCTGACTTTC,CASSLGRAGANVLTF
TRBV29-1,NA,TRBJ2-7,13,NA,TGCAGCGTGGGACAGGGCGGGGGGAGCGCGCAATACTTC,CSVGQGGGSAQYF
TRBV19,NA,TRBJ1-5,15,many,TGTGCCAGTAGTCGGGACACCCCAAGCAATCAGCCCCAGCATTTT,CASSRDTPSNQPQHF
TRBV20-1,NA,TRBJ1-3,15,many,TGCAGTGCTAGAGATGGGATTGCAGGTGGAAACACCATATATTTT,CSARDGIAGGNTIYF
TRBV29-1,TRBD1,TRBJ1-1,13,few,TGCAGCGTTTCGGGACAGGGGAACACTGAAGCTTTCTTT,CSVSGQGNTEAFF
TRBV10-3,TRBD2,TRBJ2-3,14,NA,TGTGCCATCAGGGGGAGGGGACCCACAGATACGCAGTATTTT,CAIRGRGPTDTQYF
TRBV9,TRBD1,TRBJ2-4,22,once,TGTGCCAGCAGCCAAGAGGGGGGACAGGGGGCGCGGGGATCCATAGGCAAAAACATTCAGTACTTC,CASSQEGGQGARGSIGKNIQYF
TRBV19,TRBD1,TRBJ1-1,19,NA,TGTGCCAGTAGTATACCGCCTGCGACCGGAGGACAGGGAGTTCCTTTAGCTTTCTTT,CASSIPPATGGQGVPLAFF
TRBV11-3,TRBD1,TRBJ2-2,15,once,TGTGCCAGCCCGCGTATGACAGGGGTCACCGGGGAGCTGTTTTTT,CASPRMTGVTGELFF
TRBV6-5,NA,TRBJ2-5,14,NA,TGTGCCAGCAGTTTAGGGGACACCACAGAGACCCAGTACTTC,CASSLGDTTETQYF
TRBV7-6,TRBD1,TRBJ2-7,15,NA,TGTGCCAGCAGCCTGAGACAGGGTAGGACCTACGAGCAGTACTTC,CASSLRQGRTYEQYF
TRBV7-3,NA,TRBJ2-5,11,NA,TGTGCCAGCAGCGTTTATGAGACCCAGTACTTC,CASSVYETQYF
TRBV20-1,TRBD1,TRBJ1-1,15,many,TGCAGTGCTACCGACCCACAGGGGCTAGGCACTGAAGCTTTCTTT,CSATDPQGLGTEAFF
TRBV7-2,TRBD2,TRBJ2-3,16,many,TGTGCCAGCAGCACAACTAGCGGGGGGGGGGCAGATACGCAGTATTTT,CASSTTSGGGADTQYF
TRBV29-1,NA,TRBJ1-5,13,NA,TGCAGCGGTGACCCGGGGACCACAGATACGCAGCATTTT,CSGDPGTTDTQHF
TRBV9,NA,TRBJ2-1,11,few,TGTGCCAGCAGCGGGACCCATGAGCAGTTCTTC,CASSGTHEQFF
TRBV6-1,NA,TRBJ1-5,15,NA,TGTGCCAGCAGCCCGCGGGTAATTAGCAATCAGCCCCAGCATTTT,CASSPRVISNQPQHF
TRBV20-1,NA,TRBJ2-5,13,many,TGCAGTGCCCCTCGAGGGGCCGGAGAGACCCAGTACTTC,CSAPRGAGETQYF
TRBV15,NA,TRBJ1-4,17,once,TGTGCCACCAGCAGAGATGCAGGGGACGGAACTAATGAAAAACTGTTTTTT,CATSRDAGDGTNEKLFF
TRBV15,TRBD1,TRBJ1-1,13,NA,TGTGCCATCGGGACAGCCCAACGGACTGAAGCTTTCTTT,CAIGTAQRTEAFF
TRBV10-3,NA,TRBJ2-7,13,NA,TGTGCCATCAGTGAGGAGGCAGGGAGCGAGCAGTACTTC,CAISEEAGSEQYF
TRBV10-3,NA,TRBJ2-5,16,NA,TGTGCCATCAGTGAGCAGACGGCGGGACAAGGAGAGACCCAGTACTTC,CAISEQTAGQGETQYF
TRBV7-2,NA,TRBJ1-1,15,NA,TGTGCCAGCAGCTTTGAAGGGGCGATGGCCACTGAAGCTTCCTTT,CASSFEGAMATEASF
TRBV7-4,TRBD2,TRBJ2-1,18,many,TGTGCCAGCAGCTTAGTCGCTAGCGGGGGGCGTTCCTACAATGAGCAGTTCTTC,CASSLVASGGRSYNEQFF
TRBV7-2,NA,TRBJ1-6,15,NA,TGTGCCAGCAGCGCGGCAGGGGAGACGGAATCACCCCTCCACTTT,CASSAAGETESPLHF
TRBV9,TRBD2,TRBJ2-1,15,NA,TGTGCCAGCAGCGTAGTAGCGGGAAACAACAATGAGCAGTTCTTC,CASSVVAGNNNEQFF
TRBV7-3,NA,TRBJ2-1,14,NA,TGTGCCAGCAGCGTAGGGTCAAATTACAATGAGCAGTTCTTC,CASSVGSNYNEQFF
TRBV9,NA,TRBJ1-3,17,NA,TGTGCCAGCAGTTACTCGTTCGTGGTGGCTATTGGAAACACCATATATTTT,CASSYSFVVAIGNTIYF
TRBV3-1,NA,TRBJ2-7,12,many,TGTGCCAGCGCCCCTAGCTCCTACGAGCAGTACTTC,CASAPSSYEQYF
TRBV7-2,NA,TRBJ1-1,14,NA,TGTGCCAGCAGCTCCAACGGGGGACTAATAAACAATGAGTTT,CASSSNGGLINNEF
TRBV11-1,NA,TRBJ2-5,16,NA,TGTGCCAGCATGATAGACTTTAGCAGGACGAGAGAGACCCAGTACTTC,CASMIDFSRTRETQYF
TRBV7-9,NA,TRBJ1-1,14,NA,TGTGCCAGCAGCAGAGCCAAACCGAGAACGGAAGAGCGCTTT,CASSRAKPRTEERF
TRBV20-1,TRBD1,TRBJ2-7,15,NA,TGCAGTGCTGGTAGACTCCGGGACAGGGTACTCGAGCAGTACTTC,CSAGRLRDRVLEQYF
TRBV20-1,NA,TRBJ1-2,13,NA,TGCAGTGCTAGAGAGGGACCGGACGATGGCTACACCTTC,CSAREGPDDGYTF